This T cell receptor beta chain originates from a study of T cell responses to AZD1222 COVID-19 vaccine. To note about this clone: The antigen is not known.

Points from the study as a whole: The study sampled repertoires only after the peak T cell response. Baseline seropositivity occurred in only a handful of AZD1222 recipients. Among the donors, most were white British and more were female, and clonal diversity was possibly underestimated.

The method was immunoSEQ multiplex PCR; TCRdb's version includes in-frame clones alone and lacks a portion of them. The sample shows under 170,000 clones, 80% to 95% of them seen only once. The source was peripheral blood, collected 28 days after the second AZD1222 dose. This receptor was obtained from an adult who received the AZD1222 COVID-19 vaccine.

Written as DNA, the CDR3 is TGTGCCATCAGTGGGGATCTGGAAAAACTGTTTTTT. This gives the protein CAISGDLEKLFF. The rearrangement joins TRBV10-3 to TRBJ1-4; D is uncertain. The germline V gene has CDR1 ENHRY and CDR2 SYGVKD. Trimming took 4 bases from V and 8 from J, leaving 8 bases between them. There are 12 residues in the CDR3.